A selection of T cell receptor beta chains follows, all from one sample in a study of CD8 T cells in Susac syndrome. TCRdb fed the immunoSEQ multiplex PCR reads into MiXCR, producing one record per CDR3 protein. The sample has 110,000 or so distinct CDR3 sequences; around 95% are singletons. Material for sequencing was CD4+ T cells from PBMCs. These TCRs come from a human donor in good health. Each CDR3 is given with its conserved first and last residue. D genes are given only for firm matches. For some rows the clone size is stated as once, few or many, or as a class when expanded; others skip it.

j_call d_call clone_size v_call cdr3_aa cdr3_nt
TRBJ2-7 TRBD1 . TRBV7-2 CASSPRPGGAGEQYF TGTGCCAGCAGCCCCAGGCCAGGGGGCGCGGGGGAGCAGTACTTC
TRBJ1-5 . . TRBV7-2 CASSAQNNQPQHF TGTGCCAGCAGCGCCCAGAATAATCAGCCCCAGCATTTT
TRBJ1-2 TRBD1 . TRBV28 CASSLQGADGYTF TGTGCCAGCAGTTTACAGGGGGCGGATGGCTACACCTTC
TRBJ2-1 . . TRBV10-3 CAISAGEDNEQFF TGTGCCATCAGCGCCGGGGAAGACAATGAGCAGTTCTTC
TRBJ1-1 . . TRBV3-1 CASSRGATEAFF TGTGCCAGCAGCCGAGGTGCCACTGAAGCTTTCTTT
TRBJ2-1 TRBD2 . TRBV30 CAWSVWLAGGPGNEQFF TGTGCCTGGAGTGTTTGGCTAGCGGGAGGGCCGGGTAATGAGCAGTTCTTC
TRBJ1-1 TRBD1 . TRBV6-5 CASSYGSVGTGVYTEAFF TGTGCCAGCAGTTACGGATCGGTCGGGACAGGGGTTTACACTGAAGCTTTCTTT
TRBJ1-6 . . TRBV29-1 CSVRTAGGPLHF TGCAGCGTCCGGACAGCTGGGGGCCCCCTCCACTTT
TRBJ2-3 TRBD2 . TRBV5-1 CASSLAGKPSDTQYF TGCGCCAGCAGCCTAGCGGGGAAACCTTCAGATACGCAGTATTTT
TRBJ1-6 . . TRBV3-1 CASSHSLGNSPLHF TGTGCCAGCAGCCATTCTTTGGGGAATTCACCCCTCCACTTT
TRBJ2-2 . . TRBV19 CASSRDGGPYTGELFF TGTGCCAGTAGTAGGGATGGGGGGCCTTACACCGGGGAGCTGTTTTTT
TRBJ2-5 . . TRBV7-9 CASRLGETQYF TGTGCCAGCAGGTTAGGGGAGACCCAGTACTTC
TRBJ1-5 TRBD1 . TRBV10-3 CAISREDRGQPQHF TGTGCCATCAGCCGCGAGGACAGGGGTCAGCCCCAGCATTTT
TRBJ2-5 TRBD2 . TRBV20-1 CSAIMPSGGSGKTQYF TGCAGTGCTATCATGCCCTCTGGCGGGAGTGGTAAGACCCAGTACTTC
TRBJ2-5 . . TRBV6-5 CASSSFVLAGQETQYF TGTGCCAGCAGTTCTTTTGTGCTGGCGGGTCAAGAGACCCAGTACTTC
TRBJ2-1 . . TRBV6-2/TRBV6-3 CASSFTMDEQFF TGTGCCAGCAGTTTTACTATGGATGAGCAGTTCTTC
TRBJ2-7 . . TRBV15 CATSRGGDGAYEQYF TGTGCCACCAGCAGAGGAGGGGATGGCGCCTACGAGCAGTACTTC
TRBJ1-2 . . TRBV12-3/TRBV12-4 CASSWGRRANYGYTF TGTGCCAGCAGTTGGGGGAGACGGGCTAACTATGGCTACACCTTC
TRBJ2-7 . . TRBV7-2 CASSTGRSYEQYF TGTGCCAGCAGCACCGGGCGCTCCTACGAGCAGTACTTC
TRBJ2-3 TRBD2 . TRBV7-2 CASSYRAGEGDTQYF TGTGCCAGCAGCTACCGGGCGGGAGAGGGAGATACGCAGTATTTT
TRBJ2-5 TRBD2 . TRBV20-1 CSAASGRAPKETQYF TGCAGTGCAGCTAGCGGGAGGGCCCCAAAAGAGACCCAGTACTTC
TRBJ1-5 . . TRBV12-3/TRBV12-4 CASSSDDNQPQHF TGTGCCAGCAGTTCAGACGATAATCAGCCCCAGCATTTT
TRBJ1-2 . . TRBV3-1 CASTMGGGPYGYTF TGTGCCAGCACCATGGGGGGAGGGCCCTATGGCTACACCTTC
TRBJ2-7 . . TRBV27 CASLWFASYEQYF TGTGCCAGCTTATGGTTTGCCTCCTACGAGCAGTACTTC
TRBJ2-2 . . TRBV6-6 CASLAFARYTGELFF TGTGCCAGTCTAGCCTTTGCCAGATACACCGGGGAGCTGTTTTTT
TRBJ1-3 . . TRBV30 CAWSPGFANSGNTIYF TGTGCCTGGAGTCCGGGATTTGCTAACTCTGGAAACACCATATATTTT
TRBJ2-5 TRBD2 . TRBV10-3 CAISESTSGKETQYF TGTGCCATCAGTGAGTCGACTAGCGGGAAAGAGACCCAGTACTTC
TRBJ2-1 . . TRBV9 CASSPRTWDNEQFF TGTGCCAGCAGCCCCCGGACTTGGGACAATGAGCAGTTCTTC
TRBJ1-1 . . TRBV12-5 CASVYGNPTEAFF TGTGCTAGTGTTTACGGGAATCCCACTGAAGCTTTCTTT
TRBJ1-5 TRBD1 . TRBV6-5 CASSFDRGQQPQHF TGTGCCAGCAGTTTCGACAGGGGACAGCAGCCCCAGCATTTT
TRBJ2-1 . . TRBV28 CASHVGADISYNEQFF TGTGCCAGTCACGTGGGGGCGGACATCTCCTACAATGAGCAGTTCTTC
TRBJ2-5 TRBD1 . TRBV6-5 CASRRDRGETQYF TGTGCCAGCAGGCGGGACAGGGGTGAGACCCAGTACTTC
TRBJ1-5 . . TRBV7-2 CASSLLTFWGNQPQHF TGTGCCAGCAGCTTATTGACCTTCTGGGGCAATCAGCCCCAGCATTTT
TRBJ1-2 . . TRBV7-2 CASSPGPGGGYTF TGTGCCAGCAGCCCAGGACCTGGCGGCGGCTACACCTTC
TRBJ1-2 . once TRBV5-1 CASSLDQPANYGYTF TGCGCCAGCAGCTTGGACCAACCAGCTAACTATGGCTACACCTTC
TRBJ1-2 TRBD1 . TRBV20-1 CSARGRDRGANGYTF TGCAGTGCTAGAGGCCGGGACAGGGGAGCGAATGGCTACACCTTC
TRBJ1-5 TRBD1 . TRBV3-1 CASSQNLDRAQPQHF TGTGCCAGCAGCCAAAATTTGGACAGGGCTCAGCCCCAGCATTTT
TRBJ1-2 TRBD1 . TRBV9 CASSPRGDRGGYTF TGTGCCAGCAGCCCCCGGGGGGACAGAGGCGGCTACACCTTC
TRBJ1-5 . . TRBV12-3/TRBV12-4 CASSLGDTSGPQHF TGTGCCAGCAGTTTAGGGGACACTTCAGGCCCCCAGCATTTT
TRBJ2-7 TRBD2 . TRBV7-2 CASSPRTSGTPQQYF TGTGCCAGCAGCCCCCGGACTAGCGGGACCCCACAGCAGTACTTC
TRBJ2-4 TRBD1 once TRBV7-2 CASSFESGTGYIQYF TGTGCCAGCAGCTTTGAATCGGGGACAGGGTACATTCAGTACTTC
TRBJ2-3 TRBD2 . TRBV2 CASKEREDPDTQYF TGTGCCAGCAAAGAGCGGGAGGATCCAGATACGCAGTATTTT
TRBJ1-3 TRBD1 . TRBV6-2/TRBV6-3 CASSSPPGQGDSGNTIYF TGTGCCAGCAGTTCACCCCCGGGACAGGGAGACTCTGGAAACACCATATATTTT
TRBJ1-2 . . TRBV6-5 CASSYSTLGGYGYTF TGTGCCAGCAGTTACTCGACCCTCGGCGGCTATGGCTACACCTTC
TRBJ2-5 . . TRBV6-5 CAARGPGQETQYF TGTGCCGCCCGGGGCCCGGGCCAGGAGACCCAGTACTTC
TRBJ1-6 . once TRBV3-1 CASSDRTDNSPLHF TGTGCCAGCAGTGACAGGACTGATAATTCACCCCTCCACTTT
TRBJ2-3 . . TRBV7-2 CASSPQAQDTQYF TGTGCCAGCAGCCCCCAGGCCCAAGATACGCAGTATTTT
TRBJ1-2 . . TRBV4-3 CASSQDPIPEVGYTF TGCGCCAGCAGCCAAGATCCTATTCCGGAGGTTGGCTACACCTTC